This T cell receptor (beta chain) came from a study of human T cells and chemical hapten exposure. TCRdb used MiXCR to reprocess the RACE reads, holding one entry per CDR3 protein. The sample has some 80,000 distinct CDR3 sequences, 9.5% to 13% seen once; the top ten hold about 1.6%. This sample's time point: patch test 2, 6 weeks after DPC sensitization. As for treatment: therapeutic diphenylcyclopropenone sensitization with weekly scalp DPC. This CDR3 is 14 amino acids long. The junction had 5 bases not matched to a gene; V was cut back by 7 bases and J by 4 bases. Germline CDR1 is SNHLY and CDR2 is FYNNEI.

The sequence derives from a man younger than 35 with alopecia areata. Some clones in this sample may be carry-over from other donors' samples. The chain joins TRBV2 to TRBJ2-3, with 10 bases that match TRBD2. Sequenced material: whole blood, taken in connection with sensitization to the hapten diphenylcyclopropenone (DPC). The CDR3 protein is CASIGGLAPDTQYF. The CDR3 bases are TGTGCCAGCATAGGGGGACTAGCGCCAGATACGCAGTATTTT.